These 20 T cell receptor beta chains came from one sample sequenced in a study of siplizumab effects on memory and regulatory T cells. Sequencing used immunoSEQ multiplex PCR; TCRdb keeps in-frame clones, though not all of them. The sample has 70,000 to 95,000 clones; around 89% are singletons. The sequenced material came from CD4+ T cells sorted from blood. The origin of the receptors is a human donor in good health.

The J gene is TRBJ1-3, the V gene TRBV18, with 8 bases aligning to TRBD1. The length of the CDR3 is 14 residues. V was clipped by 6 bases and J by 6 bases; unmatched bases: 7. CDR1 and CDR2 (germline): KGHSH, LQKENI. DNA for the CDR3: TGTGCCAGCTCCCGAACAGGGGGAGAAAACACCATATATTTT. It is translated as CASSRTGGENTIYF.

A note on this clone: A single base separates this from a much larger clone, so it may be a read error. Other DNA sequences in the same sample also yield this CDR3. The chain is built from TRBV7-2 and TRBJ2-7; D ambiguous. Germline V CDR1 and CDR2: SGHTA, FQGNSA. Trimming pared 3 bases from V and 1 base from J, leaving 1 base between. This CDR3 is 11 amino acids long. CDR3 DNA sequence: TGTGCCAGCAGCTTGTCCTACGAGCAGTACTTC. It translates to CASSLSYEQYF.

This chain connects TRBV6-1 to TRBJ2-1; TRBD2 agrees at 10 bases. The V gene end was trimmed by 2 bases and the J gene end by 6 bases; junction bases not matched to a gene: 4. The germline V gene has CDR1 MNHNS and CDR2 SASEGT. The CDR3 consists of 15 residues. In DNA, the CDR3 is TGTGCCAGCAGTGAATCTCTAGCGGGAGTCAATGAGCAGTTCTTC. Residues: CASSESLAGVNEQFF.

The CDR3 spells CASSKERGTMETQYF. In DNA, the CDR3 is TGTGCCAGCAGCAAGGAGCGGGGCACGATGGAGACCCAGTACTTC. This rearrangement joins TRBV2 to TRBJ2-5; 7 bases match TRBD2. The germline V gene has CDR1 SNHLY and CDR2 FYNNEI. Germline trimming cut 6 bases from V and 5 bases from J; bases unmatched to any gene: 12. This CDR3 is 15 amino acids long.

The rearrangement uses TRBV28 and TRBJ2-7; TRBD1 matches at 7 bases. The CDR3 totals 16 residues. Germline loops: CDR1 MDHEN, CDR2 SYDVKM. V was pared by 5 bases and J by 0 bases, with 10 bases of the junction left unmatched. The CDR3 nucleotides read TGTGCCAGCAGTGGATACAGGGGCCATAGCTCCTACGAGCAGTACTTC. Its translation: CASSGYRGHSSYEQYF.

The V and J genes are TRBV27 and TRBJ1-1, with TRBD1 as a possible D gene (6 bases). Trimming took 5 bases from V and 1 from J, leaving 14 bases between them. CDR3 length equals 15 residues. CDR1 and CDR2 from the germline V gene are MNHEY and SMNVEV (reference sequence). The CDR3 here is CASSTNRVANTEAFF. The CDR3 DNA follows: TGTGCCAGCAGTACCAACAGGGTGGCGAACACTGAAGCTTTCTTT.

The CDR3 DNA is TGTGCCAGCAGTGTGGGACTAGCAATCACAGATACGCAGTATTTT. Translating gives CASSVGLAITDTQYF. This rearrangement joins TRBV25-1 to TRBJ2-3, with 9 bases identical to TRBD2. J lost 2 bases, V lost 4 bases, and 4 bases had no gene match. Germline lookup yields CDR1 MGHDK and CDR2 SYGVNS. The CDR3 is 15 residues long.

The rearrangement links TRBV7-2 to TRBJ1-3; a weak D match, TRBD1 (5 bases). Per the germline V gene, CDR1 is SGHTA and CDR2 is FQGNSA. The germline V and J ends were trimmed by 5 bases and 8 bases, with 19 bases remaining between them. CDR3 length equals 15 residues. CDR3 sequence reads: CASSPGGAIRDTIYF. CDR3 bases: TGTGCCAGCAGCCCTGGTGGGGCGATACGGGACACCATATATTTT.

The chain joins TRBV29-1 to TRBJ2-5; a possible D gene is TRBD1 (6 bases). Germline V gene sequence: CDR1 SQVTM, CDR2 ANQGSEA. V lost 2 bases and J 7 bases, leaving 14 bases between the germline ends. The CDR3 spans 13 residues. CDR3 loop: CSVEPHRDGTQYF. The DNA of the CDR3 is TGCAGCGTTGAACCCCACAGGGACGGGACCCAGTACTTC.

V is TRBV11-2 and J is TRBJ2-5; 8 bases match TRBD1. CDR3 length: 14 residues. The germline V gene encodes CDR1 SGHAT and CDR2 FQNNGV. Trimming removed 1 base from V and 5 bases from J; junction bases left unmatched: 3. The CDR3 nucleotides read TGTGCCAGCAGCTTAGGGACAGGGAGCGAGACCCAGTACTTC. Translating it yields CASSLGTGSETQYF.

J is TRBJ2-7 and V is TRBV19, with TRBD1 matching 10 bases. The junction had 6 bases not matched to a gene; V was cut back by 4 bases and J by 0 bases. The CDR3 runs to 16 residues. Germline-derived CDR1 and CDR2 are LNHDA and SQIVND (reference sequence). CDR3 bases: TGTGCCAGTAGTACCCCGGGACAGGGGAACTCCTACGAGCAGTACTTC. Protein: CASSTPGQGNSYEQYF.

J is TRBJ1-2 and V is TRBV19; 7 bases align to TRBD1. There are 14 residues in the CDR3. V lost 2 bases to trimming and J lost 3 bases; unmatched junction nucleotides: 3. Germline lookup yields CDR1 LNHDA and CDR2 SQIVND (reference sequence). The chain's CDR3 is CASSIMQGDYGYTF. The CDR3 DNA follows: TGTGCCAGTAGTATAATGCAGGGGGACTATGGCTACACCTTC. Filled out from reference TRBV19 and TRBJ1-2, the complete variable domain reads DGGITQSPKYLFRKEGQNVTLSCEQNLNHDAMYWYRQDPGQGLRLIYYSQIVNDFQKGDIAEGYSVSREKKESFPLTVTSAQKNPTAFYLCASSIMQGDYGYTFGSGTRLTVV.

The table lists this clone with a few counts. CDR3: CASLRLAGADTQYF. Here the CDR3 DNA reads TGTGCCAGCTTAAGACTAGCGGGAGCAGATACGCAGTATTTT. The chain employs TRBV7-9 and TRBJ2-3; 12 nucleotides match TRBD2. V was clipped by 8 bases and J by 4 bases; unmatched bases: 4. The CDR3 runs to 14 residues. Germline V CDR1 and CDR2: SEHNR, FQNEAQ (reference sequence).

The gene calls are TRBV19 and TRBJ2-1; 11 bases agree with TRBD2. The CDR3 loop spans 14 amino acids. Germline assignment: CDR1 LNHDA and CDR2 SQIVND (reference sequence). With V trimmed by 4 bases and J by 9 bases, 5 bases remained unmatched. The DNA for the CDR3 is TGTGCCAGTAGTAAGGCTAGCGGGAGGTTTGAGCAGTTCTTC. This translates into CASSKASGRFEQFF.

As DNA, the CDR3 is TGTGCCAGCAGCCCCCCGAGCGGGGCAACTAATGAAAAACTGTTTTTT. Translation: CASSPPSGATNEKLFF. This sequence joins TRBV7-9 and TRBJ1-4, with no clear D. There are 16 residues in the CDR3. Trimming took off 5 bases at V and 0 bases at J, with 13 bases between the two ends. CDR1 is SEHNR, CDR2 FQNEAQ, per germline (reference sequence).

V usage is TRBV30 and J usage is TRBJ2-2; possibly TRBD2 for D (6 bases). CDR1 is GTSNPN and CDR2 is SVGIG in the germline V gene (reference sequence). V was cut by 1 base and J by 3 bases, with 9 bases left in between. This CDR3 region has 14 residues. The CDR3 DNA follows: TGTGCCTGGAGTGGCAGGAGGGACACCGGGGAGCTGTTTTTT. Its translation is CAWSGRRDTGELFF.

The CDR3 protein is CASSEVGSVLNNEQFF. In nucleotides, the CDR3 is TGTGCCAGCAGTGAAGTTGGGAGCGTACTTAACAATGAGCAGTTCTTC. The chain links TRBV6-1 to TRBJ2-1, with D perhaps matching TRBD2 (5 bases). The length of the CDR3 is 16 residues. Per germline, CDR1 MNHNS and CDR2 SASEGT. Between the trimmed V and J ends, which lost 1 base and 5 bases, there was a span of 15 bases.

The rearrangement links TRBV5-6 to TRBJ2-7; D gene unclear. The ends were cut back, 0 bases at V and 0 bases at J, with 10 bases in the middle. This CDR3 comprises 15 residues. Germline loops: CDR1 SGHDT, CDR2 YYEEEE. Written as DNA, the CDR3 is TGTGCCAGCAGCTTGGCAGGTCTAAGCTCCTACGAGCAGTACTTC. It specifies CASSLAGLSSYEQYF.

The chain recombines TRBV2 with TRBJ2-6; D ambiguous. Trimming stripped 7 bases from V and 0 bases from J, with 16 bases between. Germline-derived CDR1 and CDR2 are SNHLY and FYNNEI. CDR3 length equals 17 residues. In DNA, the CDR3 is TGTGCCAGCACAAGTCGGCAGCTTAGCTCTGGGGCCAACGTCCTGACTTTC. Translation: CASTSRQLSSGANVLTF.

V usage is TRBV6-5 and J usage is TRBJ2-7, with 11 nucleotides matching TRBD2. Germline V lookup: CDR1 MNHEY, CDR2 SVGAGI. The trim removed 9 bases at V and 5 bases at J, leaving 6 bases unmatched. This CDR3 is 13 amino acids long. In DNA, the CDR3 is TGTGCCAGTGCAACTAGCGGGAGCCACGAGCAGTACTTC. Translated: CASATSGSHEQYF.